This T cell receptor (beta chain) appears in the sequencing data of a study of radiation and T cells in renal cell carcinoma (dated by TCRdb to between 2020 and 2021). Context from the whole study: The samples were drawn from a clinical trial, where primary renal cell carcinomas were treated with 15 Gy of stereotactic body radiation therapy and then removed by nephrectomy 4 weeks afterward. Across all 50 or so samples, 3.8 million or so unique CDR3 nucleotide sequences encoding approximately 3,000,000 unique CDR3 amino acid sequences were identified. In total, 50 to 60 samples, comprising 25 or so tumors and around 27 peripheral blood samples, were subjected to TCR beta sequencing. The full study reports these points: Changes in the blood repertoire were not tracked past 4 weeks after treatment. Because the trial had a single-armed design, the trial could not examine how radiation dose or scheduling affected the TCR repertoire. Top tumor clonotypes rose in blood from baseline to 2 weeks post-radiation, then contracted by 4 weeks, suggesting transient expansion of tumor-resident clones. Because pretreatment tumor biopsies were not available, the baseline intratumoral presence of clonotypes could not be determined.

About this clone: No cognate antigen has been identified for it. No base quality values were provided; no much bigger clone lies one nucleotide off.

The immunoSEQ kit was used, according to the manufacturer's recommendations, to generate TCR beta libraries from genomic DNA. To prepare libraries, a first multiplex PCR with proprietary primers was run, followed by a second PCR that added unique barcodes, and a bead cleanup was done after each round. A positive control reaction and a negative control reaction, both provided in the kit, were run with every batch of samples. The final libraries were assessed on an Agilent 4200 TapeStation D1000 ScreenTape, pooled by volume, and quantified by qPCR. Sequencing ran on an Illumina NextSeq500 with a MidOutput 150-cycle cartridge, using 156 Read1 and 15 Index1 cycles with kit custom primers. The pooled library was loaded at 0.75 to 1 pM, and about 19% PhiX control was spiked in. The original pipeline was this. The vendor-processed data were analyzed in R, and a clonotype was defined as all T cells that share the same CDR3 nucleotide sequence. For clone abundance analyses, frequencies were normalized to the 10,000 most abundant clones per sample. Public T cell clones, averaging fewer than five per sample, were removed before analysis. Tumor-enriched and baseline blood-enriched clonotypes were defined by at least a 32-fold difference in abundance between compartments. Clonotypes expanded or contracted between blood time points were identified with a beta-binomial differential abundance model. Similarity between tumor and blood repertoires was quantified using the Baroni-Urbani and Buser coefficient, and groups were compared with two-tailed Wilcoxon tests in R. This is the immuneACCESS table as TCRdb keeps it, with only in-frame sequences that have V and J called. A part of the clones is gone; compared with another copy, unresolved V genes explain less than half, and the rest is unexplained. D and trimming come from the DNA, and the V and J calls and clone size come from that table. The sample has tens of thousands of clones on record, approximately 80% of them singletons. Jointly, the top ten make up about 37% of the sample.

The CDR3 measures 12 amino acids from cysteine to phenylalanine. Here the CDR3 DNA is all that survives: 36 bases in frame from base 1. Based on the germline V gene (reference sequence), the CDR1 and CDR2 sequences are LNHDA and SQIVND. Trimming takes 3 bases from V and 7 bases from J, and the germline ends sit 7 bases apart. The sample's time point, from its label and the paper: baseline pretreatment blood. According to the study, the label for this sample's treatment or condition signals: 15 Gy SBRT to primary tumor, nephrectomy 4 weeks later. Serial peripheral blood from radiation-treated patients was sampled at baseline, 2 weeks and 4 weeks after SBRT to track tumor-enriched clonotypes. Renal cell carcinoma with clear cell pathology was present in all patients. Genomic DNA for TCR sequencing was prepared using the QIAamp DNA Blood Mini Kit (Qiagen). The analyses included just those samples that passed every quality control check.

This TCR was recovered from a man between 60 and 75 years old with renal cell carcinoma. The specimen was blood, collected from a patient whose treatment included radiotherapy and nephrectomy. The chain is made from TRBV19 and TRBJ2-1; the D gene remains uncertain. The nucleotides read TGTGCCAGTAGTATTGGACGAAATGAGCAGTTCTTC. Translated, it reads CASSIGRNEQFF. The entire variable domain, with the stretches around the CDR3 drawn from the reference TRBV19 and TRBJ2-1 proteins, is DGGITQSPKYLFRKEGQNVTLSCEQNLNHDAMYWYRQDPGQGLRLIYYSQIVNDFQKGDIAEGYSVSREKKESFPLTVTSAQKNPTAFYLCASSIGRNEQFFGPGTRLTVL.